The clone carrying this TCR beta chain showed up just once. No antigen is known for it. The source of the sample is a study of lymphopenia after photon versus proton radiotherapy. Study results and caveats: In patients who died, overall survival fell as post-nadir TCR diversity dropped more. Authors raise, but do not show, better survival with proton therapy. Relative stability marked proton patients; photon patients lost diversity and naive cells.

The CDR3 consists of 16 residues. Germline CDR1 is SGDLS and CDR2 is YYNGEE. Trimming shortened V by 2 bases and J by 4 bases, and 16 bases separated the two germline ends. Sequencing used immunoSEQ multiplex PCR; TCRdb keeps in-frame clones, though not all of them. The data contain tens of thousands of clones, just over 90% of them seen just once; the ten biggest clones take up about 3%. The TCR was taken from a woman in her sixties or seventies with pancreatic cancer. The J gene is TRBJ2-1, the V gene TRBV9; D gene uncertain. The sequencing here drew on peripheral blood, taken from a patient treated with photon-based radiotherapy. The CDR3 reads CASSVSVTGGYNEQFF. The CDR3 DNA reads as TGTGCCAGCAGCGTCAGCGTCACTGGCGGTTACAATGAGCAGTTCTTC. The variable domain in full, completed from reference TRBV9 and TRBJ2-1, reads DSGVTQTPKHLITATGQRVTLRCSPRSGDLSVYWYQQSLDQGLQFLIQYYNGEERAKGNILERFSAQQFPDLHSELNLSSLELGDSALYFCASSVSVTGGYNEQFFGPGTRLTVL.